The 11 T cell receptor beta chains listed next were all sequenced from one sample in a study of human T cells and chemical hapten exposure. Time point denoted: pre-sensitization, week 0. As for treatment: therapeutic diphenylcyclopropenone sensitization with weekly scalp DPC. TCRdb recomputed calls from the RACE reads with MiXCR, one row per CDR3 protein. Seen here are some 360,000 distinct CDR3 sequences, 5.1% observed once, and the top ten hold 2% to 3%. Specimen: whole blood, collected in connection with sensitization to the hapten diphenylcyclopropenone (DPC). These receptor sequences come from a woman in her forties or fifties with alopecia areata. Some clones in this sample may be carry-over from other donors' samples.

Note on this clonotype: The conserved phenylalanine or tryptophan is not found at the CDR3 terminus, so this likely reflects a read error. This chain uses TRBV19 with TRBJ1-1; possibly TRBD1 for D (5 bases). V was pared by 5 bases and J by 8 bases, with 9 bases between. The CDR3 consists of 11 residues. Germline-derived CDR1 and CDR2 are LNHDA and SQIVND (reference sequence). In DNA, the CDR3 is TGTGCCAGTAGTTTGGGGCCGGAAGCTTTCTTA. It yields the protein CASSLGPEAFL.

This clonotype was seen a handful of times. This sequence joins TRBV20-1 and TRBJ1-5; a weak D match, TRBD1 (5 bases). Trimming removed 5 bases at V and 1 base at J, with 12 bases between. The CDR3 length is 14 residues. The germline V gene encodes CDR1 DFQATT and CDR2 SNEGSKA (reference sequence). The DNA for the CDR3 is TGCAGTGCTGGGGCCGCGAGCAGCAATCAGCCCCAGCATTTT. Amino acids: CSAGAASSNQPQHF.

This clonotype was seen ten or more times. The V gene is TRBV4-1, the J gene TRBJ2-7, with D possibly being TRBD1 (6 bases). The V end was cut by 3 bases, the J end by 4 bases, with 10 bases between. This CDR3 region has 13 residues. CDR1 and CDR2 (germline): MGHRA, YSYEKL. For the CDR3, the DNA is TGCGCCAGCAGCCAGGTACAGGGATACGAGCAGTACTTC. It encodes CASSQVQGYEQYF.

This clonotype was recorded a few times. CDR3 in DNA: TGTGCCAGCAGTGATTTCACTGGGGCCAACGTCCTGACTTTC. This gives the protein CASSDFTGANVLTF. The V gene is TRBV25-1, the J gene TRBJ2-6; D remains ambiguous. Trimming stripped 3 bases from V and 2 bases from J, with 5 bases between. Per the germline V gene, CDR1 is MGHDK and CDR2 is SYGVNS. The CDR3 is made up of 14 amino acids.

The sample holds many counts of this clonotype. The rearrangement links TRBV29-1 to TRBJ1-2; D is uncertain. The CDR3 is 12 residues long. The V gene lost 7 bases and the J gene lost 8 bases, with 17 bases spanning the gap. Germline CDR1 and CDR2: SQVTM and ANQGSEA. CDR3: CSASFREQGYTF. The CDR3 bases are TGCAGCGCCAGCTTCCGGGAGCAGGGCTACACCTTC.

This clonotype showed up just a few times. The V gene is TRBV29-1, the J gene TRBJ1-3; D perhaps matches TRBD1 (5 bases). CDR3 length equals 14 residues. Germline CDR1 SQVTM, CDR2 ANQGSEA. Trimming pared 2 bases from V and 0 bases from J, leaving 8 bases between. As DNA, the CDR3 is TGCAGCGTTGAAAGCAGGGTCTCTGGAAACACCATATATTTT. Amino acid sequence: CSVESRVSGNTIYF. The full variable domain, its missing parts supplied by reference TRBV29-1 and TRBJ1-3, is SAVISQKPSRDICQRGTSLTIQCQVDSQVTMMFWYRQQPGQSLTLIATANQGSEATYESGFVIDKFPISRPNLTFSTLTVSNMSPEDSSIYLCSVESRVSGNTIYFGEGSWLTVV.

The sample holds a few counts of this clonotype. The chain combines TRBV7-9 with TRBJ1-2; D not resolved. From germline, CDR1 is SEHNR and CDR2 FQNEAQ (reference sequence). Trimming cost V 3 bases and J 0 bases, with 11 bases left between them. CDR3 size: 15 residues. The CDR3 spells CASSFLAVANYGYTF. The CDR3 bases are TGTGCCAGCAGCTTTTTGGCAGTTGCTAACTATGGCTACACCTTC.

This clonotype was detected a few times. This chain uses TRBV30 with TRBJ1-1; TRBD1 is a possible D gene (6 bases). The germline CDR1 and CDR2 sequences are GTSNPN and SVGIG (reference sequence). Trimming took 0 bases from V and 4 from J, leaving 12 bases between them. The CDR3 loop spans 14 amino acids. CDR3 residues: CAWSVLRGATEAFF. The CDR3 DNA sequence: TGTGCCTGGAGTGTACTGCGGGGGGCCACTGAAGCTTTCTTT.

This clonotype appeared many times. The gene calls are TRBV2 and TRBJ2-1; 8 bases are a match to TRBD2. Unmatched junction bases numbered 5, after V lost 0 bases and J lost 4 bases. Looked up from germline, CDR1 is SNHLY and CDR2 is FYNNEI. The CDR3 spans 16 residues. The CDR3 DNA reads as TGTGCCAGCAGTGAAGCGTTAGCGGGATGGTACAATGAGCAGTTCTTC. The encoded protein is CASSEALAGWYNEQFF.

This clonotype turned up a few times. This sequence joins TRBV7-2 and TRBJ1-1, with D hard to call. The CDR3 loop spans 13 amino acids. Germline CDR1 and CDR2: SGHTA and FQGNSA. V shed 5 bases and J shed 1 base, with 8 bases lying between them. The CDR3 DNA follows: TGTGCCAGCAGCGAACAGACGAACACTGAAGCTTTCTTT. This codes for CASSEQTNTEAFF.

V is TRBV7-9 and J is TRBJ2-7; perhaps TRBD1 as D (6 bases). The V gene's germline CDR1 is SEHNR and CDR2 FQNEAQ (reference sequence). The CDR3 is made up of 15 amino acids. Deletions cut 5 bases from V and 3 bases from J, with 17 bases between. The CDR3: CASSRTQTGSYEQYF. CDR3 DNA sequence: TGTGCCAGCAGCCGTACCCAGACAGGCAGCTACGAGCAGTACTTC.